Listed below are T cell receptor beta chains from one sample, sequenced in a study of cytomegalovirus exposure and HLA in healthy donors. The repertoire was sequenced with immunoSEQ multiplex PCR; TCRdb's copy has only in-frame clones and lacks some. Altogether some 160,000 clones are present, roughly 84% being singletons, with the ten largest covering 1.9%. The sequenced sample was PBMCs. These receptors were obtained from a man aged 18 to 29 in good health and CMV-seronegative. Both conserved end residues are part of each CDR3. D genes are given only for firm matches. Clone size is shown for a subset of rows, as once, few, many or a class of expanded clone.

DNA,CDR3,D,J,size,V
TGTGCCAGCTCACCACGCGACCAAGAGACCCAGTACTTC,CASSPRDQETQYF,NA,TRBJ2-5,once,TRBV18
TGTGCCTGGAGTGGAACCAGGGGCGATCAGCCCCAGCATTTT,CAWSGTRGDQPQHF,NA,TRBJ1-5,NA,TRBV30
TGTGCCAGCAGCTCCACCGGGACTAGTCAAGAGACCCAGTACTTC,CASSSTGTSQETQYF,TRBD2,TRBJ2-5,NA,TRBV7-7
TGTGCCAGCAGTTTTGGGGTCAGGGTGCCGGTTGCTAACTATGGCTACACCTTC,CASSFGVRVPVANYGYTF,NA,TRBJ1-2,NA,TRBV28
TGTGCCGGCGAGGGCGGATCCGGAAACACCATATATTTT,CAGEGGSGNTIYF,NA,TRBJ1-3,NA,TRBV2
TGCGCCAGCAGCTTAAACCTAGCGGGGGGGCCTCCTGCTACGCAGTATTTT,CASSLNLAGGPPATQYF,TRBD2,TRBJ2-3,NA,TRBV5-1
TGTGCCAGCAGTGCTCAGGGAAACACTGAAGCTTTCTTT,CASSAQGNTEAFF,NA,TRBJ1-1,NA,TRBV28
TGTGCCAGCAGCGAAACTAGCGGGGAAACCTACGAGCAGTACTTC,CASSETSGETYEQYF,TRBD2,TRBJ2-7,NA,TRBV6-5
TGTGCCAGCGTTGAGGACAGTGGTTTAGGGGAGCTGTTTTTT,CASVEDSGLGELFF,NA,TRBJ2-2,NA,TRBV2
TGTGCCAGCAGCGCAGCCGGGACAGGGAGCGAGCAGTACTTC,CASSAAGTGSEQYF,TRBD1,TRBJ2-7,NA,TRBV9
TGCGCCAGCAGCCAAGTAATACAGGGCACCGGGGAGCTGTTTTTT,CASSQVIQGTGELFF,NA,TRBJ2-2,few,TRBV4-1
TGTGCCACCCTAGGGGTTTATAATTCACCCCTCCACTTT,CATLGVYNSPLHF,NA,TRBJ1-6,NA,TRBV7-9
TGTGCCAGCTCGAGGACAGGGGGGAATACGCAGTATTTT,CASSRTGGNTQYF,TRBD1,TRBJ2-3,NA,TRBV6-5
TGTGCCAGCAGTTCCAGCGGGAGAGGGCCGGGTGAGCAGTTCTTC,CASSSSGRGPGEQFF,TRBD2,TRBJ2-1,NA,TRBV6-5
TGTGCCAGTAGTATAAGGGGCGTCGCCTACGAGCAGTACTTC,CASSIRGVAYEQYF,NA,TRBJ2-7,NA,TRBV19
TGTGCCAGCGGCCGGAGCCTTGAAGCTTTCTTT,CASGRSLEAFF,NA,TRBJ1-1,NA,TRBV6-5
TGTGCCAGCAGCTGGGGGCTAGCGGGAGACACAGATACGCAGTATTTT,CASSWGLAGDTDTQYF,TRBD2,TRBJ2-3,NA,TRBV7-2
TGTGCCAGCACCGAACCCGGGACAGGGTTCCACGAGCAGTACTTC,CASTEPGTGFHEQYF,TRBD1,TRBJ2-7,NA,TRBV2
TGTGCCAGCAGCCCACGGCAGGGCCAAGAGACCCAGTACTTC,CASSPRQGQETQYF,NA,TRBJ2-5,NA,TRBV9
TGTGCCAGCAGCTTAGGGACTAGCGGGACCTACGAGCAGTACTTC,CASSLGTSGTYEQYF,TRBD2,TRBJ2-7,NA,TRBV7-3
TGTGCCAGCAGTTCGTCGGGACAGACTATCTCCTACAATGAGCAGTTCTTC,CASSSSGQTISYNEQFF,TRBD1,TRBJ2-1,NA,TRBV28
TGTTCCAGCAGCCCAGGGGGACTGTCATTCTACGAGCAGTACTTC,CSSSPGGLSFYEQYF,NA,TRBJ2-7,NA,TRBV7-9
TGTGCCAGCAGCTTACTGACGGAGATGAACACTGAAGCTTTCTTT,CASSLLTEMNTEAFF,NA,TRBJ1-1,NA,TRBV7-6
TGTGCCAGCAGTTCTACAGGGGACGAGCAGTACTTC,CASSSTGDEQYF,TRBD1,TRBJ2-7,NA,TRBV28
TGTGCCAGCAGTCCTAACGACAGGGAAGATCAGCCCCAGCATTTT,CASSPNDREDQPQHF,TRBD1,TRBJ1-5,NA,TRBV6-5
TGTGCCAGCAGTGACTCGTCGGGGAGGGCAGATACGCAGTATTTT,CASSDSSGRADTQYF,TRBD2,TRBJ2-3,NA,TRBV6-4
TGTGCCAGCAGTTACTCCGGGACACAAAGCTACGAGCAGTACTTC,CASSYSGTQSYEQYF,NA,TRBJ2-7,NA,TRBV6-5
TGTGCCAGCAGTCGGGCGGGGGGGCGGGTTGAGCAGTTCTTC,CASSRAGGRVEQFF,TRBD2,TRBJ2-1,NA,TRBV27
TGTGCCAGCAGCTTAGCCTCTAGGACCCTCCACTTT,CASSLASRTLHF,NA,TRBJ1-6,NA,TRBV7-2
TGCGCCAGCAGCCAAGAGGCAGTCTCTGGAAACACCATATATTTT,CASSQEAVSGNTIYF,NA,TRBJ1-3,NA,TRBV4-1
TGTGCCAGCAGCGTAGTCCTGGGGGCGGATGAGCAGTTCTTC,CASSVVLGADEQFF,NA,TRBJ2-1,NA,TRBV9
TGTGCCAGCAGCCCGCAGACAGGTCACTTCGGCTACACCTTC,CASSPQTGHFGYTF,NA,TRBJ1-2,few,TRBV7-4
TGCGCCAGCAGCCAAGAGGGGGGGACTAGCGGGAGCACAGATACGCAGTATTTT,CASSQEGGTSGSTDTQYF,TRBD2,TRBJ2-3,NA,TRBV4-3